This T cell receptor (beta chain) comes out of a study of CD8 T cells in ankylosing spondylitis. Overall study results and limits: Clones linked with disease were CD8+ and fairly uncommon in the peripheral blood. Reported data indicate significant enrichment of disease-linked clones within matched ankylosing spondylitis synovial fluid.

It was by quantitative 5'-RACE with molecular barcodes that TCR beta libraries were made. From the 5' RACE reads, TCRdb called clonotypes with MiXCR, one entry per CDR3 protein. The data show about 250,000 distinct CDR3 sequences, under 30% seen once. The CDR3 has 12 residues. V lost 5 bases to trimming and J lost 8 bases, with 12 bases between them. In regard to this clonotype: The antigen is not known.

Sequenced input: blood, either unsorted or a sorted T cell fraction (not recorded which). The sequence was obtained from a male donor with ankylosing spondylitis or in good health (not recorded which). The chain couples TRBV12-3 or TRBV12-4 to TRBJ1-2; D is ambiguous. CDR3 in amino acids: CASSTDLGGYTF. CDR3 in DNA: TGTGCCAGCAGTACCGACTTAGGGGGCTACACCTTC.